The 4 T cell receptor beta chains reported below all come from one sample, sequenced in a study of T cells in Graves' hyperthyroidism and ophthalmopathy. The source material, RNA transcripts, was used to amplify TCR beta CDR3 regions. Using the HTBI primer set, a first-round RT-PCR was run on the TCR CDR3. TCRdb processed the multiplex PCR reads anew with MiXCR; each CDR3 protein has one entry. Of approximately 400,000 distinct CDR3 sequences listed, around an eighth are singletons. Source material: blood. Every receptor here comes from a man over 45 with Graves' ophthalmopathy.

This clonotype was recorded a few times. The chain is built from TRBV7-2 and TRBJ2-2; 8 bases align to TRBD1. Germline V lookup: CDR1 SGHTA, CDR2 FQGNSA. V lost 5 bases, J lost 4 bases, and 6 bases stayed unmatched. This CDR3 region has 15 residues. CDR3 nucleotides: TGTGCCAGCAGCGCCGGGACAGGAGGCACCGGGGAGCTGTTTTTT. Amino acids: CASSAGTGGTGELFF.

This clonotype came up many times. CDR3 protein: CASSRDRSTEAFF. DNA for the CDR3: TGTGCCAGCAGTCGAGACAGGAGTACTGAAGCTTTCTTT. The rearrangement uses TRBV2 and TRBJ1-1, with a tentative D call TRBD1 (6 bases). The CDR3 is 13 amino acids. Germline CDR1 is SNHLY and CDR2 is FYNNEI. V was pared by 5 bases and J by 5 bases, with 12 bases between.

This clonotype showed up just a few times. Here the CDR3 DNA reads TGTGCCAGTAGTATAGTAAGGAACACCGGGGAGCTGTTTTTT. It is translated as CASSIVRNTGELFF. The chain links TRBV19 to TRBJ2-2; D unresolved. CDR3 length: 14 amino acids. Germline loops: CDR1 LNHDA, CDR2 SQIVND (reference sequence). Trimming cost V 1 base and J 1 base, with 4 bases left between them. Looking up the rest from reference TRBV19 and TRBJ2-2 gives the full variable domain: DGGITQSPKYLFRKEGQNVTLSCEQNLNHDAMYWYRQDPGQGLRLIYYSQIVNDFQKGDIAEGYSVSREKKESFPLTVTSAQKNPTAFYLCASSIVRNTGELFFGEGSRLTVL.

This clonotype occurred many times. The J gene is TRBJ2-5, the V gene TRBV5-5, with D unclear. V lost 0 bases and J 2 bases, leaving 11 bases between the germline ends. This CDR3 comprises 15 residues. Germline CDR1 SGHKS, CDR2 YYEKEE (reference sequence). In nucleotides, the CDR3 is TGTGCCAGCAGCTTGGATTCGGGCGGACAAGAGACCCAGTACTTC. Translation: CASSLDSGGQETQYF.